This record looks at one TCR beta chain sequence and its context. What it binds is unknown. Between roughly 19,000 and 1,100,000 sorted cells, with 10%, 30% or 50% RNA, yielded naive CD8 libraries. This sample was taken from a study of molecular identifiers for immune sequencing clone quantification. General study findings and limits: Spiked TCR RNA from one Jurkat cell reportedly showed up when mixed among one million naive cells.

TCRdb redid the calling of the PCR reads with MiXCR, one entry per CDR3 protein. The sample comprises some 580,000 distinct CDR3 sequences, over 25% of which are singletons, and 0.7% to 0.95% rests with the top ten. V dropped 0 bases and J dropped 1 base, with 11 bases sitting between them. This CDR3 has 15 residues. CDR1 is DFQATT and CDR2 is SNEGSKA in the germline V gene (reference sequence). What was sequenced was naive CD8+ T cells from blood, with Jurkat cell RNA spiked in. Subset in this sample: FACS-sorted CD8+CD4-CCR7+CD45RA+ naive T cells. The source of this sequence is a human donor in good health. Some libraries in this study had Jurkat cell RNA spiked in. This chain joins TRBV20-1 and TRBJ2-3, with unresolved D. The CDR3 protein is CSARDLPGGTDTQYF. CDR3 coding DNA: TGCAGTGCTAGAGATCTTCCAGGCGGCACAGATACGCAGTATTTT.